These 9 T cell receptor beta chains originate from one sample sequenced in a study of blood T cell repertoires in COVID-19. Sequenced by immunoSEQ multiplex PCR; TCRdb stores in-frame clones only, minus some. Counted here are roughly 60,000 clones, 78% occurring once; the ten biggest clones make up 25%. Sequencing was carried out using peripheral blood. These TCRs come from a human donor in a cohort sampled during active COVID-19.

The J gene is TRBJ2-3, the V gene TRBV7-9, with D possibly being TRBD1 (5 bases). The CDR3 is 14 amino acids. Germline V gene lookup returns CDR1 SEHNR and CDR2 FQNEAQ (reference sequence). Trimming took off 1 base at V and 5 bases at J, with 10 bases between the two ends. The CDR3 loop reads CASSLDRTGDTQYF. The CDR3 bases are TGTGCCAGCAGCTTAGACAGAACAGGAGATACGCAGTATTTT.

The CDR3 nucleotides are TGTGCCAGTATGGAGATCTTTTTCACCGGGGAGCTGTTTTTT. This encodes CASMEIFFTGELFF. V gene TRBV19 combines with J gene TRBJ2-2; D uncertain. Germline loops: CDR1 LNHDA, CDR2 SQIVND (reference sequence). The ends were cut back, 7 bases at V and 4 bases at J, with 13 bases in the middle. The CDR3 length is 14 residues. The full variable domain, rest sourced from reference TRBV19 and TRBJ2-2, is DGGITQSPKYLFRKEGQNVTLSCEQNLNHDAMYWYRQDPGQGLRLIYYSQIVNDFQKGDIAEGYSVSREKKESFPLTVTSAQKNPTAFYLCASMEIFFTGELFFGEGSRLTVL.

Only one count was recorded for this clone. The chain employs TRBV5-4 and TRBJ2-7, with D possibly matching TRBD1 (6 bases). The CDR3 loop spans 14 amino acids. V lost 1 base, J lost 4 bases, and 12 bases lay in between. Per the germline V gene, CDR1 is SGHNT and CDR2 is YYREEE (reference sequence). The CDR3 loop is CASSLLGGEYEQYF. The CDR3 nucleotides are TGTGCCAGCAGCTTGTTAGGGGGAGAGTACGAGCAGTACTTC.

The table lists this clone with many counts. The J gene is TRBJ1-6, the V gene TRBV23-1; D possibly corresponds to TRBD1 (5 bases). TRBV23-1 is assigned to the ORF class and has an uncertain function. V shed 4 bases and J shed 10 bases, with 14 bases lying between them. The CDR3 loop spans 14 amino acids. CDR3 amino acids: CASSPDIATSPLHF. The CDR3 coding sequence is TGCGCCAGCAGTCCGGACATTGCCACCTCACCCCTCCACTTT.

The rearrangement uses TRBV7-2 and TRBJ1-1, with TRBD1 as a possible D gene (5 bases). V was trimmed by 7 bases and J by 1 base, leaving 10 bases between them. The CDR3 consists of 13 residues. Per the germline V gene, CDR1 is SGHTA and CDR2 is FQGNSA. The CDR3 reads CASTGQGNTEAFF. Written as DNA, the CDR3 is TGTGCCAGCACCGGGCAGGGGAACACTGAAGCTTTCTTT.

Notes on this clone: A read error is possible here, since a much larger clone lies one base away. This chain connects TRBV19 to TRBJ1-5; 11 bases line up with TRBD1. Trimming took 5 bases from V and 9 from J; bases not matched to a gene: 12. The germline V gene has CDR1 LNHDA and CDR2 SQIVND (reference sequence). The CDR3 loop spans 16 amino acids. In DNA, the CDR3 is TGTGCCAGTAGTGTGGGACAGGGGGTGTTTTCTCGGCCCCAGCATTTT. This codes for CASSVGQGVFSRPQHF.

The chain recombines TRBV2 with TRBJ1-2; D might be TRBD1 (5 bases). V was cut by 5 bases and J by 2 bases, with 12 bases left in between. The CDR3 has 14 amino acids. The germline V gene encodes CDR1 SNHLY and CDR2 FYNNEI. The CDR3 DNA reads as TGTGCCAGCAGTCAATCTCGGACAAACTATGGCTACACCTTC. Translated: CASSQSRTNYGYTF.

Only a few counts were recorded for this clone. This rearrangement joins TRBV7-2 to TRBJ1-3, with D unresolved. CDR1 is SGHTA, CDR2 FQGNSA, per germline. The ends were cut back, 5 bases at V and 2 bases at J, with 7 bases in the middle. This CDR3 comprises 13 residues. The chain's CDR3 is CASSSIAGNTIYF. As DNA, the CDR3 is TGTGCCAGCAGCAGCATAGCTGGAAACACCATATATTTT.

CDR3 loop: CASSPSRELFF. The CDR3 nucleotides are TGTGCCAGCAGCCCTTCTCGGGAGCTGTTTTTT. V and J are TRBV12-3 or TRBV12-4 and TRBJ2-2, with D unresolved. CDR3 size: 11 residues. V was pared by 6 bases and J by 9 bases, with 8 bases between.